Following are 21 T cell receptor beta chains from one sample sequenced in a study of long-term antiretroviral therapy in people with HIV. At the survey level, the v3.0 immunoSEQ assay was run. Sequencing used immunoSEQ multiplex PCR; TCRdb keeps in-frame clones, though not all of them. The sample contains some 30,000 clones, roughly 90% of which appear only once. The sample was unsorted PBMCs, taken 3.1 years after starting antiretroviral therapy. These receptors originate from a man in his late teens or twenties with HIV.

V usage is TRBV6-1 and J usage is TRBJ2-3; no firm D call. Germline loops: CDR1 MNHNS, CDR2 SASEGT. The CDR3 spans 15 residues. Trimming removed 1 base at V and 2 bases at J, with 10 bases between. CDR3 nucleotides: TGTGCCAGCAGTGAAGGCGCCGTCCCCACAGATACGCAGTATTTT. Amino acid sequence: CASSEGAVPTDTQYF.

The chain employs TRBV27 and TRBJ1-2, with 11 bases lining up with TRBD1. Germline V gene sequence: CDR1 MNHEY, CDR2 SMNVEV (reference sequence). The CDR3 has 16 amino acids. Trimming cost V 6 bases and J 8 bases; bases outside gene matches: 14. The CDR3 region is CASSRLDGQGAGGYTF. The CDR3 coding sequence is TGTGCCAGCAGCCGCCTGGATGGACAGGGGGCGGGAGGCTACACCTTC.

The CDR3 loop reads CASSLGGPGNTIYF. CDR3 in DNA: TGTGCCAGCAGCTTAGGAGGGCCTGGAAACACCATATATTTT. This chain joins TRBV11-1 and TRBJ1-3; D is undetermined. This CDR3 is 14 amino acids long. Trimming took 1 base from V and 2 from J, leaving 6 bases between them. Looked up from germline, CDR1 is SGHAT and CDR2 is FQDESV (reference sequence).

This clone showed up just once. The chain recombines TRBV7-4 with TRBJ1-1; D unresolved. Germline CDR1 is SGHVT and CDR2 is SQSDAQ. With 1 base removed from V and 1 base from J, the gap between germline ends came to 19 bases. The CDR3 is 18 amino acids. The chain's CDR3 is CASSLVRYFGPSNTEAFF. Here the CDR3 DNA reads TGTGCCAGCAGCTTAGTGAGATACTTCGGTCCCTCGAACACTGAAGCTTTCTTT.

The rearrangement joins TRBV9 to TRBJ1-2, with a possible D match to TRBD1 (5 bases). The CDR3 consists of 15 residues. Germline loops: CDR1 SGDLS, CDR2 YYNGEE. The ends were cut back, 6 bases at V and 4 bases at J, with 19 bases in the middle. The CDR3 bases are TGTGCCAGCACCAGGAGGGGACTGCCGACCTATGGCTACACCTTC. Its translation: CASTRRGLPTYGYTF.

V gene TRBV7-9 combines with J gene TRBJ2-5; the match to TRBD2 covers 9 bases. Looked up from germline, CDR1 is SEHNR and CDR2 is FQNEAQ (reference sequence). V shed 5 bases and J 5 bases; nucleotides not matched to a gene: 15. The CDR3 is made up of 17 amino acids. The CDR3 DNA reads TGTGCCAGCAGCCTTAAAGCGGGGGGCCCGCCGATTGAGACCCAGTACTTC. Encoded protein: CASSLKAGGPPIETQYF. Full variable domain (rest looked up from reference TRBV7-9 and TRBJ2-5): DTGVSQNPRHKITKRGQNVTFRCDPISEHNRLYWYRQTLGQGPEFLTYFQNEAQLEKSRLLSDRFSAERPKGSFSTLEIQRTEQGDSAMYLCASSLKAGGPPIETQYFGPGTRLLVL.

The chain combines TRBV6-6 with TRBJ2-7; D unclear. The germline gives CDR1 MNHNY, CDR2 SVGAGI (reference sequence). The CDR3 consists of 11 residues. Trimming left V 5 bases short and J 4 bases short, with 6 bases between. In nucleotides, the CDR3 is TGTGCCAGCAGTCGGCGATACGAGCAGTACTTC. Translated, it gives CASSRRYEQYF.

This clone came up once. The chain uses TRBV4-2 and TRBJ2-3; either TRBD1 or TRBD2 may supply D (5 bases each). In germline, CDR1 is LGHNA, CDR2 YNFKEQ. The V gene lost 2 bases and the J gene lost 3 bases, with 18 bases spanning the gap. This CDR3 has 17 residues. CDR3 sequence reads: CASSQTPTGGPTDTQYF. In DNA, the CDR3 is TGTGCCAGCAGCCAAACCCCCACAGGAGGTCCGACAGATACGCAGTATTTT.

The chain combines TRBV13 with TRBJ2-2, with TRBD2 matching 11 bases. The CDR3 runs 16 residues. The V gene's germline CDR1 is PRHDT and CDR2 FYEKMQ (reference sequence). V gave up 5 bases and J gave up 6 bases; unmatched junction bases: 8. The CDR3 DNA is TGTGCCAGCAGCACACTAGCGGGAGCGAGAGCCGGGGAGCTGTTTTTT. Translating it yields CASSTLAGARAGELFF.

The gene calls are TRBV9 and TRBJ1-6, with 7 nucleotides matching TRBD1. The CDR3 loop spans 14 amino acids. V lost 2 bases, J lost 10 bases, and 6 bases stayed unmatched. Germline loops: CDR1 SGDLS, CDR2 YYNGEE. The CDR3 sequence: CASSVRDSNSPLHF. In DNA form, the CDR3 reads TGTGCCAGCAGCGTCCGGGACAGTAACTCACCCCTCCACTTT.

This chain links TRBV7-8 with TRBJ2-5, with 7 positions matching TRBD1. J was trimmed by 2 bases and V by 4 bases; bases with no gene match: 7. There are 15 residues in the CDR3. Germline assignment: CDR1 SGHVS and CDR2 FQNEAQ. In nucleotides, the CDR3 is TGTGCCAGCAGCTGGTACCAGGGGGAACAAGAGACCCAGTACTTC. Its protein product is CASSWYQGEQETQYF.

The CDR3 spells CSVARGPGNTIYF. The CDR3 coding sequence is TGCAGCGTTGCAAGGGGCCCTGGAAACACCATATATTTT. The rearrangement links TRBV29-1 to TRBJ1-3; TRBD1 is a possible D gene (5 bases). The CDR3 is 13 residues long. V was shortened by 4 bases and J by 2 bases, with 9 bases between the two germline ends. CDR1 is SQVTM, CDR2 ANQGSEA, per germline.

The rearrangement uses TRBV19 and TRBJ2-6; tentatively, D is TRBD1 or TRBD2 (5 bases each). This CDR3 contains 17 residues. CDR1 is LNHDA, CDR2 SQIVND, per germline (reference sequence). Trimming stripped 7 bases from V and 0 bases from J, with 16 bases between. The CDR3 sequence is CASIGAGFGSGANVLTF. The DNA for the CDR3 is TGTGCCAGTATAGGGGCGGGTTTTGGCTCTGGGGCCAACGTCCTGACTTTC.

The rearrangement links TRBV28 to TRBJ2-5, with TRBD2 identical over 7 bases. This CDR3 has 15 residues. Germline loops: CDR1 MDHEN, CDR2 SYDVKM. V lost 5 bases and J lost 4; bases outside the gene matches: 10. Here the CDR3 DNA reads TGTGCCAGCAGTCCTCCCCGGGGAGGGCTAGAGACCCAGTACTTC. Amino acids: CASSPPRGGLETQYF.

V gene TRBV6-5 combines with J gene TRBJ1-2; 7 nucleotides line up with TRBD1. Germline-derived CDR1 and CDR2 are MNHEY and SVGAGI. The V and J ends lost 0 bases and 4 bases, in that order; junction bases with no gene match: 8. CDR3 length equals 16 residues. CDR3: CASSYSRFGTAYGYTF. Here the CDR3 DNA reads TGTGCCAGCAGTTACTCGCGATTCGGGACAGCCTATGGCTACACCTTC.

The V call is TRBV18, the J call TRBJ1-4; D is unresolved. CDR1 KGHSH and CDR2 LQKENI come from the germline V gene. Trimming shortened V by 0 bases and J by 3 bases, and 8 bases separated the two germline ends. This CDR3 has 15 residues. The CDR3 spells CASSPPRGSNEKLFF. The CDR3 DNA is TGTGCCAGCTCACCACCGAGAGGATCTAATGAAAAACTGTTTTTT.

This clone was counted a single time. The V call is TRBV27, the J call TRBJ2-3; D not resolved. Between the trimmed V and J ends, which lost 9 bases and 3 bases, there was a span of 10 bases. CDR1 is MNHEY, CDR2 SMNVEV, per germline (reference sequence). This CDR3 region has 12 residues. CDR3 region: CASGVGTDTQYF. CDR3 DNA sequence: TGTGCCAGTGGAGTTGGGACAGATACGCAGTATTTT.

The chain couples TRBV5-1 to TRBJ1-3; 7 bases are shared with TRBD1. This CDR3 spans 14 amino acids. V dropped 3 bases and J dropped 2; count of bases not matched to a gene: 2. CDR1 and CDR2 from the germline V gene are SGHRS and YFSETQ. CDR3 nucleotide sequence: TGCGCCAGCAGCTCACAGGGGACTGGAAACACCATATATTTT. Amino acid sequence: CASSSQGTGNTIYF. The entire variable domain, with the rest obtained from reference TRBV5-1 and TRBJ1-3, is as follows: KAGVTQTPRYLIKTRGQQVTLSCSPISGHRSVSWYQQTPGQGLQFLFEYFSETQRNKGNFPGRFSGRQFSNSRSEMNVSTLELGDSALYLCASSSQGTGNTIYFGEGSWLTVV.

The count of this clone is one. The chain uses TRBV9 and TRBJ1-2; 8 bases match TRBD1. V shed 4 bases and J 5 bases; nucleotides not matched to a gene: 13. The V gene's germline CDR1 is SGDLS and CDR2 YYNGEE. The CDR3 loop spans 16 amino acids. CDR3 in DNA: TGTGCCAGCAGCCACTACCGGGACAGGACCCTTTATGGCTACACCTTC. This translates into CASSHYRDRTLYGYTF.

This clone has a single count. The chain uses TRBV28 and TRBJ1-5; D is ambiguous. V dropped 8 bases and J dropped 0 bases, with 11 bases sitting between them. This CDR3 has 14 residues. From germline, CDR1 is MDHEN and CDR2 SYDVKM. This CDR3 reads CASGLEYSNQPQHF. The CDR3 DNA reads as TGTGCCAGCGGGTTGGAGTATAGCAATCAGCCCCAGCATTTT.

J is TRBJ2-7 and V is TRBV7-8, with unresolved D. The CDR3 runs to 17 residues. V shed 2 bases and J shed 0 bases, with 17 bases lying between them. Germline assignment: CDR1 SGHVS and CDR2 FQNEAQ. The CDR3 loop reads CASSLLVGITTSYEQYF. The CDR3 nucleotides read TGTGCCAGCAGCTTATTGGTGGGCATCACTACCTCCTACGAGCAGTACTTC.